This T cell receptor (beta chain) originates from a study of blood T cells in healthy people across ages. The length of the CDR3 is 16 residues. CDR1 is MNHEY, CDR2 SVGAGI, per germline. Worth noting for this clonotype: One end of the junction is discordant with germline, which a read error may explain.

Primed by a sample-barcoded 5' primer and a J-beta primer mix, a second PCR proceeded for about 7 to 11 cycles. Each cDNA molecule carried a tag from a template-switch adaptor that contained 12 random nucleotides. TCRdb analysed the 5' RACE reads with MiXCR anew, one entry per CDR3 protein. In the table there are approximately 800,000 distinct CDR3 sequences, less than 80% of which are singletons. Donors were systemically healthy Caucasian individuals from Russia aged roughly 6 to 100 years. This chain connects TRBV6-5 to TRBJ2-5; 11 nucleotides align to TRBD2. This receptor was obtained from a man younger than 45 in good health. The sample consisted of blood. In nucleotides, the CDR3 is TGTGCCAGTAGTTATAGGGGACTAGCGGACAAGGAGACCCAGTACTTC. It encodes CASSYRGLADKETQYF.